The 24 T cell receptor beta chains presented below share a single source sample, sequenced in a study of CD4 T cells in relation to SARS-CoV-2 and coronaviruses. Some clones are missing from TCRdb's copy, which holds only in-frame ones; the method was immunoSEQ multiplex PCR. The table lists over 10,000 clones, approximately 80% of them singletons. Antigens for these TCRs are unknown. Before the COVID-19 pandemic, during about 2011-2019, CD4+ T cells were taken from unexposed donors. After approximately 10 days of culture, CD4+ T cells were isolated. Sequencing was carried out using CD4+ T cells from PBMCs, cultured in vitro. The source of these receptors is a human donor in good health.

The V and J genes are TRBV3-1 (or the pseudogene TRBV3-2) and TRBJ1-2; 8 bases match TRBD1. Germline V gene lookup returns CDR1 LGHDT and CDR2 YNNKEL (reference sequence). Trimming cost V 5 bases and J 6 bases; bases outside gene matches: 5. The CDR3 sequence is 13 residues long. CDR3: CASSTDRGDGYTF. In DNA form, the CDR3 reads TGTGCCAGCAGCACCGACAGGGGCGATGGCTACACCTTC.

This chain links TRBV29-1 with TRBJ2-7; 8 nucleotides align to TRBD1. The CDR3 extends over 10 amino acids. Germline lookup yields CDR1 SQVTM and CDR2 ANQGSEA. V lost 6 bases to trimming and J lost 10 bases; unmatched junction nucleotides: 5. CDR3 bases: TGCAGCGTCAAGGACAGGGTTCAGTACTTC. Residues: CSVKDRVQYF.

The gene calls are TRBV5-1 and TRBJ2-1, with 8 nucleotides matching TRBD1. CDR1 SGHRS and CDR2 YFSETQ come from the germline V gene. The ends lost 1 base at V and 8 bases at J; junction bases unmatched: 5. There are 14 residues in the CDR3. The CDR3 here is CASSLPDRDDEQFF. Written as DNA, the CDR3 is TGCGCCAGCAGCTTGCCGGACAGGGACGATGAGCAGTTCTTC.

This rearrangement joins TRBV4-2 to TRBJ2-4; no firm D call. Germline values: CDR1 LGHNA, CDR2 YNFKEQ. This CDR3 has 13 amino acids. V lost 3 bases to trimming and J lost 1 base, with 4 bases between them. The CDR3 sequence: CASSQGAKNIQYF. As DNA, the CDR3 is TGTGCCAGCAGCCAGGGGGCCAAAAACATTCAGTACTTC.

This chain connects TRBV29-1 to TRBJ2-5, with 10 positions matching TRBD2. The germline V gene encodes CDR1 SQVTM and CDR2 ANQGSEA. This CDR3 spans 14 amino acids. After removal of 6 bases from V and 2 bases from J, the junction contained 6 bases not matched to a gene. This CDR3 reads CSVWTSGYQETQYF. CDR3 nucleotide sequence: TGCAGCGTCTGGACTAGCGGTTATCAAGAGACCCAGTACTTC.

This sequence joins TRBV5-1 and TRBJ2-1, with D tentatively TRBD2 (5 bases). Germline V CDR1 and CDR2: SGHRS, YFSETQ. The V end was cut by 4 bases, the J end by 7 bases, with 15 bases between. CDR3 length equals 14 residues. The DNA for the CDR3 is TGCGCCAGCAGCAAGCTTGGTTGGACTAATGAGCAGTTCTTC. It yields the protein CASSKLGWTNEQFF.

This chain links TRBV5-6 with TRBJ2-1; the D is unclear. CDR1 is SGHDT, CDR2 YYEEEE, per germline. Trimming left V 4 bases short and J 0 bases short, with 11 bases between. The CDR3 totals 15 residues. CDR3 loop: CASSADAASYNEQFF. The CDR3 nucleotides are TGTGCCAGCAGCGCGGACGCGGCCTCCTACAATGAGCAGTTCTTC.

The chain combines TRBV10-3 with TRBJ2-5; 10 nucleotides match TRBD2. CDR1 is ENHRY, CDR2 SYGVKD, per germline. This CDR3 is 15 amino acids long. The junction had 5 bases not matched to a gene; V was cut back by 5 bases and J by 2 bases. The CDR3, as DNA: TGTGCCATCAGTTCTAGCGGGGGCTCACAAGAGACCCAGTACTTC. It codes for CAISSSGGSQETQYF.

The CDR3 coding sequence is TGTGCCAGCAGCGCGTCGGGACAGGGGAATCAGCCCCAGCATTTT. Translation gives CASSASGQGNQPQHF. The chain carries TRBV7-2 and TRBJ1-5, with 10 bases aligning to TRBD1. Germline-derived CDR1 and CDR2 are SGHTA and FQGNSA. J lost 4 bases, V lost 5 bases, and 5 bases had no gene match. CDR3 size: 15 residues.

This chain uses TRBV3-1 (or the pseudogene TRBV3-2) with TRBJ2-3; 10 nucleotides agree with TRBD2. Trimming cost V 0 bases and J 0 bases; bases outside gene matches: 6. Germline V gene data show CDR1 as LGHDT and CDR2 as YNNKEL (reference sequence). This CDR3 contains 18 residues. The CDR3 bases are TGTGCCAGCAGCCAAGATGACAAGACTAGCGGGAGCACAGATACGCAGTATTTT. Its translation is CASSQDDKTSGSTDTQYF.

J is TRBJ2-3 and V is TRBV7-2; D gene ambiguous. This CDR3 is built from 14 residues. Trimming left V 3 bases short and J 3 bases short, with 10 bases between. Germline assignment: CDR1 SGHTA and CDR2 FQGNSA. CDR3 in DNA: TGTGCCAGCAGCTTCGGCTCTAGTACAGATACGCAGTATTTT. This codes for CASSFGSSTDTQYF.

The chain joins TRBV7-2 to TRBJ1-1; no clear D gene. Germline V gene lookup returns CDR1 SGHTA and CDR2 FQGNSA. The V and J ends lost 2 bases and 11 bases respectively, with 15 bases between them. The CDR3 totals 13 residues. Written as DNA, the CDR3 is TGTGCCAGCAGCTTAACGAGAGAGGCGTATGCTTTCTTT. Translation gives CASSLTREAYAFF.

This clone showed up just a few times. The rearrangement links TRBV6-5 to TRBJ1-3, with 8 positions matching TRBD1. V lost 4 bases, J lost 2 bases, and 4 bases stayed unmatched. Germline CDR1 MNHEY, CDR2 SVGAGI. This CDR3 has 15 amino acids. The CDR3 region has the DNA TGTGCCAGCAGTTCGGACAGGGACCCTGGAAACACCATATATTTT. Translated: CASSSDRDPGNTIYF.

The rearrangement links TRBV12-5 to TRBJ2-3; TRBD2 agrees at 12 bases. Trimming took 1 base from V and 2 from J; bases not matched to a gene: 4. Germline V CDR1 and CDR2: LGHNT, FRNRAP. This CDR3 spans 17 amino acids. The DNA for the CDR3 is TGTGCTAGTGGTTTGGAAGGACTAGCGGGATACACAGATACGCAGTATTTT. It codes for CASGLEGLAGYTDTQYF.

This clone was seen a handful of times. DNA for the CDR3: TGCGCCAGCAGCTTCCAGGATGGCTACACCTTC. It is translated as CASSFQDGYTF. The chain joins TRBV5-1 to TRBJ1-2, with D uncertain. The CDR3 sequence is 11 residues long. Trimming left V 2 bases short and J 6 bases short, with 5 bases between. Germline assignment: CDR1 SGHRS and CDR2 YFSETQ.

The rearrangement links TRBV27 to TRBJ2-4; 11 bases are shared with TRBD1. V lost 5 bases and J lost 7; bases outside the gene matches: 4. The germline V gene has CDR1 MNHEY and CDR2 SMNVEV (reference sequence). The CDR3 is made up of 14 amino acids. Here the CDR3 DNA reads TGTGCCAGCAGTCCGAGGACAGGGGGCAACATTCAGTACTTC. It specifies CASSPRTGGNIQYF.

Here the CDR3 reads CASSTLSGGQPQHF. Here the CDR3 DNA reads TGTGCCAGCAGCACCCTATCTGGCGGTCAGCCCCAGCATTTT. The rearrangement uses TRBV6-5 and TRBJ1-5; no firm D call. The CDR3 contains 14 residues. The germline gives CDR1 MNHEY, CDR2 SVGAGI. The ends were cut back, 6 bases at V and 6 bases at J, with 15 bases in the middle.

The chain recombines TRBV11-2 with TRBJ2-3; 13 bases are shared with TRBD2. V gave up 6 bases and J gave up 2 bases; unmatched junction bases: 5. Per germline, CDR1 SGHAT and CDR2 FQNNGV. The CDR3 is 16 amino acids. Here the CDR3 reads CASRLGLAGTTDTQYF. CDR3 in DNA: TGTGCCAGCAGACTGGGACTAGCGGGGACCACAGATACGCAGTATTTT.

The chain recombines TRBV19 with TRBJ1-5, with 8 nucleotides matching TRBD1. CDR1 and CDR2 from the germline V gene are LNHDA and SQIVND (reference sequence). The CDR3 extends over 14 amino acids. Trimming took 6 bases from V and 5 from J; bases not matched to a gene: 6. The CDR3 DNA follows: TGTGCCAGTAGGCTTACAGGGGGTTATCAGCCCCAGCATTTT. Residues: CASRLTGGYQPQHF. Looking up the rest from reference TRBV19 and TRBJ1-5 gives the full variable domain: DGGITQSPKYLFRKEGQNVTLSCEQNLNHDAMYWYRQDPGQGLRLIYYSQIVNDFQKGDIAEGYSVSREKKESFPLTVTSAQKNPTAFYLCASRLTGGYQPQHFGDGTRLSIL.

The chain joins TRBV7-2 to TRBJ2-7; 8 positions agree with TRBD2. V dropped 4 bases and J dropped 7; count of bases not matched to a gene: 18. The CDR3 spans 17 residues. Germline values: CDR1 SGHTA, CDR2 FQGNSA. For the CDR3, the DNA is TGTGCCAGCAGCTCCACGGGGGGGGTTTCAGTCTTGGGAGAGCAGTACTTC. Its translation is CASSSTGGVSVLGEQYF.

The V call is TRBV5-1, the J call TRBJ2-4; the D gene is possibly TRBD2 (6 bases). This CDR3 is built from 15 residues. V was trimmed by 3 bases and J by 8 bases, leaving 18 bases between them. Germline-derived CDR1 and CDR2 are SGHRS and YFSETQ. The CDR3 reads CASSWGDQLGDIQYF. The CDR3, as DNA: TGCGCCAGCAGCTGGGGGGACCAGTTAGGGGACATTCAGTACTTC.

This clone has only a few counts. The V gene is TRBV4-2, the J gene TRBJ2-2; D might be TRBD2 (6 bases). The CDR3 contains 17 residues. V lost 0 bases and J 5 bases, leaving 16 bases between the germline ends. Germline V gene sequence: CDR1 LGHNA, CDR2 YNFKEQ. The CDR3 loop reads CASSQEWGRRGTGELFF. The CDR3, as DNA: TGTGCCAGCAGCCAAGAGTGGGGGAGGCGTGGGACCGGGGAGCTGTTTTTT.

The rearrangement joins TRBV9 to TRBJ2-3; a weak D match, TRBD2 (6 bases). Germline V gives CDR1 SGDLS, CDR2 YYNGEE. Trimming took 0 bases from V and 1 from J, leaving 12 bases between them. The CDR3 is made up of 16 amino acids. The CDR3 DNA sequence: TGTGCCAGCAGCGTAGGGTCTAGCGACCGCACAGATACGCAGTATTTT. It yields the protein CASSVGSSDRTDTQYF. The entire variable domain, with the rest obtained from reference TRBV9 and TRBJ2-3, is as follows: DSGVTQTPKHLITATGQRVTLRCSPRSGDLSVYWYQQSLDQGLQFLIQYYNGEERAKGNILERFSAQQFPDLHSELNLSSLELGDSALYFCASSVGSSDRTDTQYFGPGTRLTVL.

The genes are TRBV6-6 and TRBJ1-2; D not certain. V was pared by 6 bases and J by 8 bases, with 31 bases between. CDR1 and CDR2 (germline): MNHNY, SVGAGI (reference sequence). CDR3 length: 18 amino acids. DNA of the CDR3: TGTGCCAGCAGCCGATCCCTAAGCCCCCCAGAAACCCCGCGGGGCTACACCTTC. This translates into CASSRSLSPPETPRGYTF.